The 24 T cell receptor beta chains below were found in one sample sequenced in a study of T-cell memory formation after mild COVID-19. MiXCR, applied by TCRdb to the 5' RACE reads, yields one record per CDR3 protein. Of 550,000 to 600,000 distinct CDR3 sequences in the sample, roughly 20% were seen once. Sequenced input: PBMCs or a T cell subset sorted from them (not recorded which). All receptors derive from an adult woman who had mild COVID-19 (a few samples of this study predate the infection). Cell type and time point are not known.

This clonotype has just a few counts. This chain links TRBV12-5 with TRBJ2-3; D unclear. The CDR3 covers 13 residues. Germline V gives CDR1 LGHNT, CDR2 FRNRAP. V was cut by 2 bases and J by 4 bases, with 7 bases left in between. CDR3: CASGLPVADTQYF. Written as DNA, the CDR3 is TGTGCTAGTGGTTTGCCAGTGGCAGATACGCAGTATTTT. Drawing the rest from reference TRBV12-5 and TRBJ2-3, the complete variable domain is DARVTQTPRHKVTEMGQEVTMRCQPILGHNTVFWYRQTMMQGLELLAYFRNRAPLDDSGMPKDRFSAEMPDATLATLKIQPSEPRDSAVYFCASGLPVADTQYFGPGTRLTVL.

This rearrangement joins TRBV5-1 to TRBJ1-6; 10 nucleotides match TRBD1. This CDR3 is 15 amino acids long. Germline V CDR1 and CDR2: SGHRS, YFSETQ. V gave up 0 bases and J gave up 10 bases; unmatched junction bases: 4. The CDR3 here is CASSLVGQGRSPLHF. The CDR3 DNA reads as TGCGCCAGCAGCTTGGTGGGACAGGGGAGGTCACCCCTCCACTTT.

The rearrangement links TRBV9 to TRBJ2-7; TRBD2 might be the D (6 bases). The CDR3 sequence is 14 residues long. Germline V lookup: CDR1 SGDLS, CDR2 YYNGEE. V was shortened by 0 bases and J by 2 bases, with 9 bases between the two germline ends. In DNA, the CDR3 is TGTGCCAGCAGCGTAGCGGGAGTGACCTACGAGCAGTACTTC. The encoded protein is CASSVAGVTYEQYF.

V is TRBV20-1 and J is TRBJ2-7; D uncertain. Trimming pared 4 bases from V and 0 bases from J, leaving 16 bases between. The CDR3 totals 15 residues. Germline lookup yields CDR1 DFQATT and CDR2 SNEGSKA (reference sequence). The DNA of the CDR3 is TGCAGTGCTACATATGCCGCCCTTAGCTCCTACGAGCAGTACTTC. Protein sequence: CSATYAALSSYEQYF.

The rearrangement joins TRBV5-6 to TRBJ2-1; 12 bases match TRBD2. Trimming took 3 bases from V and 7 from J; bases not matched to a gene: 8. The CDR3 spans 16 residues. Germline loops: CDR1 SGHDT, CDR2 YYEEEE. CDR3 DNA sequence: TGTGCCAGCAGCTCGGAAGGACTAGCGGGGATAAATGAGCAGTTCTTC. Its protein product is CASSSEGLAGINEQFF. Complete variable domain (other parts from reference TRBV5-6 and TRBJ2-1): DAGVTQSPTHLIKTRGQQVTLRCSPKSGHDTVSWYQQALGQGPQFIFQYYEEEERQRGNFPDRFSGHQFPNYSSELNVNALLLGDSALYLCASSSEGLAGINEQFFGPGTRLTVL.

The rearrangement uses TRBV29-1 and TRBJ2-3, with no clear D. The CDR3 is 13 residues long. Germline V gene lookup returns CDR1 SQVTM and CDR2 ANQGSEA. The ends were cut back, 7 bases at V and 1 base at J, with 12 bases in the middle. The CDR3 here is CSAPLPRTDTQYF. The CDR3 DNA reads TGCAGCGCCCCGTTGCCTCGCACAGATACGCAGTATTTT.

The chain recombines TRBV6-1 with TRBJ2-3; 9 bases fit TRBD2. Trimming removed 8 bases from V and 6 bases from J; junction bases left unmatched: 9. This CDR3 spans 14 amino acids. CDR1 MNHNS and CDR2 SASEGT come from the germline V gene. The CDR3 DNA is TGTGCCAGCGAGGGCGGGGGGGGCTCTGATACGCAGTATTTT. Residues: CASEGGGGSDTQYF.

The CDR3 here is CASSQNPEIYEQYF. Written as DNA, the CDR3 is TGCGCCAGCAGCCAAAATCCAGAGATCTACGAGCAGTACTTC. The V gene is TRBV5-1, the J gene TRBJ2-7; unclear D gene. This CDR3 has 14 amino acids. The V end lost 4 bases, the J end lost 3 bases, and 14 bases lay between the germline ends. Germline assignment: CDR1 SGHRS and CDR2 YFSETQ. Supplemented by reference TRBV5-1 and TRBJ2-7, the full variable domain reads KAGVTQTPRYLIKTRGQQVTLSCSPISGHRSVSWYQQTPGQGLQFLFEYFSETQRNKGNFPGRFSGRQFSNSRSEMNVSTLELGDSALYLCASSQNPEIYEQYFGPGTRLTVT.

This clonotype was counted between two and nine times. This chain links TRBV23-1 with TRBJ2-3; 8 nucleotides agree with TRBD1. TRBV23-1 is treated as an ORF (open reading frame) with a function not yet certain. Trimming took 4 bases from V and 0 from J; bases not matched to a gene: 9. This CDR3 comprises 17 residues. CDR3: CASSRKGRTGSTDTQYF. In DNA form, the CDR3 reads TGCGCCAGCAGTCGGAAGGGGAGGACAGGGAGCACAGATACGCAGTATTTT.

The J gene is TRBJ2-5, the V gene TRBV11-2; 10 nucleotides agree with TRBD1. The junction had 7 bases not matched to a gene; V was cut back by 2 bases and J by 1 base. The germline V gene has CDR1 SGHAT and CDR2 FQNNGV. The CDR3 totals 17 residues. CDR3 residues: CASSLPGTGVVQETQYF. The CDR3 coding sequence is TGTGCCAGCAGCTTACCCGGGACAGGGGTCGTCCAAGAGACCCAGTACTTC.

This clonotype has a count of ten or more. This chain uses TRBV29-1 with TRBJ1-1, with D uncertain. Germline CDR1 and CDR2: SQVTM and ANQGSEA. The CDR3 is 14 amino acids. The V end lost 7 bases, the J end lost 1 base, and 16 bases lay between the germline ends. The CDR3 protein is CSGSSALGNTEAFF. The CDR3 DNA reads as TGCAGCGGGTCGTCTGCATTGGGGAACACTGAAGCTTTCTTT.

This clonotype was counted a few times. The chain employs TRBV7-2 and TRBJ2-5; 9 nucleotides line up with TRBD1. This CDR3 is built from 15 residues. The trim removed 1 base at V and 6 bases at J, leaving 6 bases unmatched. CDR1 and CDR2 from the germline V gene are SGHTA and FQGNSA. The CDR3 is CASSLDATGGKTQYF. The CDR3 nucleotides are TGTGCCAGCAGCTTAGACGCGACAGGGGGGAAGACCCAGTACTTC. Based on the CDR3 plus reference TRBV7-2 and TRBJ2-5, the full variable domain is GAGVSQSPSNKVTEKGKDVELRCDPISGHTALYWYRQSLGQGLEFLIYFQGNSAPDKSGLPSDRFSAERTGGSVSTLTIQRTQQEDSAVYLCASSLDATGGKTQYFGPGTRLLVL.

This clonotype was counted between two and nine times. The rearrangement uses TRBV4-2 and TRBJ2-1, with 10 bases identical to TRBD2. Germline lookup yields CDR1 LGHNA and CDR2 YNFKEQ. With V trimmed by 0 bases and J by 2 bases, 4 bases remained unmatched. This CDR3 region has 17 residues. This chain's CDR3 is CASSQDKAGGTYNEQFF. CDR3 nucleotides: TGTGCCAGCAGCCAAGATAAAGCGGGGGGGACCTACAATGAGCAGTTCTTC.

This clonotype turned up a few times. The chain employs TRBV24-1 and TRBJ2-5, with TRBD2 identical over 8 bases. Germline trimming cut 9 bases from V and 5 bases from J; bases unmatched to any gene: 16. Germline V lookup: CDR1 KGHDR, CDR2 SFDVKD. The CDR3 totals 16 residues. The CDR3 loop is CATEVGSGGMRETQYF. The CDR3 nucleotides read TGTGCCACCGAAGTTGGAAGCGGGGGCATGCGGGAGACCCAGTACTTC.

A few counts support this clonotype. The chain recombines TRBV6-5 with TRBJ2-6; 7 bases match TRBD1. Germline CDR1 is MNHEY and CDR2 is SVGAGI. The CDR3 consists of 21 residues. Germline trimming cut 5 bases from V and 1 base from J; bases unmatched to any gene: 20. CDR3 region: CASSQWDSRFIRRSGANVLTF. DNA of the CDR3: TGTGCCAGCAGTCAATGGGACAGCCGCTTTATCCGTCGGTCTGGGGCCAACGTCCTGACTTTC.

This chain links TRBV28 with TRBJ2-5; no clear D. V lost 6 bases to trimming and J lost 2 bases, with 13 bases between them. Germline assignment: CDR1 MDHEN and CDR2 SYDVKM. CDR3 length equals 14 residues. In DNA, the CDR3 is TGTGCCAGCAGGGACGAAGGACCGCAAGAGACCCAGTACTTC. Translating it yields CASRDEGPQETQYF.

The chain links TRBV12-3 or TRBV12-4 to TRBJ2-6, with D uncertain. Trimming removed 3 bases at V and 2 bases at J, with 5 bases between. The CDR3 totals 14 residues. This CDR3 is CASSFSTGANVLTF. CDR3 bases: TGTGCCAGCAGTTTTTCCACTGGGGCCAACGTCCTGACTTTC.

CDR3 in DNA: TGTGCCAGCAGCCCAGGGACTAGCGGTCAAGATACGCAGTATTTT. It codes for CASSPGTSGQDTQYF. V gene TRBV7-9 combines with J gene TRBJ2-3; TRBD2 matches at 11 bases. This CDR3 spans 15 amino acids. J was trimmed by 5 bases and V by 5 bases; bases with no gene match: 6. From germline, CDR1 is SEHNR and CDR2 FQNEAQ (reference sequence). Full variable domain (rest looked up from reference TRBV7-9 and TRBJ2-3): DTGVSQNPRHKITKRGQNVTFRCDPISEHNRLYWYRQTLGQGPEFLTYFQNEAQLEKSRLLSDRFSAERPKGSFSTLEIQRTEQGDSAMYLCASSPGTSGQDTQYFGPGTRLTVL.

This clonotype appeared a single time. This rearrangement joins TRBV12-3 or TRBV12-4 to TRBJ1-4; 9 nucleotides agree with TRBD1. The CDR3 contains 15 residues. Germline trimming cut 3 bases from V and 4 bases from J; bases unmatched to any gene: 3. This chain's CDR3 is CASSFGDRDNEKLFF. The CDR3 nucleotides are TGTGCCAGCAGTTTTGGGGACAGGGATAATGAAAAACTGTTTTTT.

The V and J genes are TRBV30 and TRBJ2-3; possible D gene TRBD2, 5 bases. The V end lost 5 bases, the J end lost 5 bases, and 11 bases lay between the germline ends. Germline loops: CDR1 GTSNPN, CDR2 SVGIG (reference sequence). The CDR3 is 12 residues long. The CDR3 DNA follows: TGTGCCTGGGGGCCCCGGGGAGATACGCAGTATTTT. As protein: CAWGPRGDTQYF.

The chain has TRBV24-1 and TRBJ2-1; D not resolved. V was cut by 5 bases and J by 6 bases, with 10 bases left in between. This CDR3 is built from 13 residues. CDR1 and CDR2 from the germline V gene are KGHDR and SFDVKD. The CDR3 loop is CATSVPEANEQFF. The CDR3 DNA is TGTGCCACCAGTGTACCGGAAGCCAATGAGCAGTTCTTC.

V gene TRBV20-1 combines with J gene TRBJ1-3; D may be TRBD1 (6 bases). Germline CDR1 reads DFQATT; CDR2 reads SNEGSKA (reference sequence). The V end lost 6 bases, the J end lost 1 base, and 10 bases lay between the germline ends. The CDR3 covers 13 residues. CDR3: CSARTASGNTIYF. CDR3 bases: TGCAGTGCAAGGACAGCGTCTGGAAACACCATATATTTT.

This chain joins TRBV7-8 and TRBJ1-1, with TRBD1 matching over 7 bases. V lost 2 bases to trimming and J lost 0 bases; unmatched junction nucleotides: 18. This CDR3 has 20 amino acids. Germline V gene data show CDR1 as SGHVS and CDR2 as FQNEAQ. Written as DNA, the CDR3 is TGTGCCAGCAGCTTATGGGAGCTTACCACCATAGGGGGCCTGAACACTGAAGCTTTCTTT. Amino acids: CASSLWELTTIGGLNTEAFF.

This clonotype has more than one count but fewer than ten. The V and J genes are TRBV30 and TRBJ2-7, with TRBD2 as a possible D gene (5 bases). The CDR3 is made up of 11 amino acids. Germline V gene lookup returns CDR1 GTSNPN and CDR2 SVGIG (reference sequence). V was clipped by 7 bases and J by 6 bases, with 13 bases between them. In DNA, the CDR3 is TGTGCCTCGAGGTTACGGGGCGAGCAGTACTTC. Residues: CASRLRGEQYF.